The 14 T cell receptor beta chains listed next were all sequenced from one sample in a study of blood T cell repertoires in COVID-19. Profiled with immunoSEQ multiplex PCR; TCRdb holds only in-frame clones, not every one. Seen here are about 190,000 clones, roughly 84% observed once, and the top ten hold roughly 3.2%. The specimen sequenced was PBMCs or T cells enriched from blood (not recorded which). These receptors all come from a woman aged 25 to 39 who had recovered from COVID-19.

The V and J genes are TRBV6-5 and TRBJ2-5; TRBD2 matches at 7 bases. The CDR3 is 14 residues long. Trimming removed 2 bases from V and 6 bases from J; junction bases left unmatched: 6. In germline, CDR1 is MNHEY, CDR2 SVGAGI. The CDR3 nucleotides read TGTGCCAGCAGTTACGCGACTAGCCGAAAGACCCAGTACTTC. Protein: CASSYATSRKTQYF.

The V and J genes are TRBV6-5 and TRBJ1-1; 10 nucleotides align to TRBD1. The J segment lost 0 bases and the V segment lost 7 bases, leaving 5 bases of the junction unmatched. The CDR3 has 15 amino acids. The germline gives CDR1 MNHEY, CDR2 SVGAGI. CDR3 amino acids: CASNRQGAMNTEAFF. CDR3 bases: TGTGCCAGCAACCGACAGGGGGCCATGAACACTGAAGCTTTCTTT.

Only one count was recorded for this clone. CDR3 sequence reads: CASSSGASGPWNSPLHF. CDR3 nucleotide sequence: TGCGCCAGCAGCAGCGGGGCCTCCGGCCCATGGAATTCACCCCTCCACTTT. This sequence joins TRBV5-1 and TRBJ1-6, with D perhaps TRBD1 (5 bases). The ends were cut back, 4 bases at V and 7 bases at J, with 21 bases in the middle. The CDR3 consists of 17 residues. Germline V CDR1 and CDR2: SGHRS, YFSETQ.

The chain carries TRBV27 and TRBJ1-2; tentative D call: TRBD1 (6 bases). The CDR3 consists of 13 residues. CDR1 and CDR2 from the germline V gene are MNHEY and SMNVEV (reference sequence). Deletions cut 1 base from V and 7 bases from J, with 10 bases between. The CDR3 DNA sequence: TGTGCCAGCAGTTTATGGGGGGGCCGTGGCTACACCTTC. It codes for CASSLWGGRGYTF.

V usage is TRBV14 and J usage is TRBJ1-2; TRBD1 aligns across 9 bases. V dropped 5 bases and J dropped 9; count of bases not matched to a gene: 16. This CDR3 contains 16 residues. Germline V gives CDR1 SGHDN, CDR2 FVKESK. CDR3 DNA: TGTGCCAGCAGCTCCAACGGACAGGGGAAAAGGGGGAGCTACACCTTC. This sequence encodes CASSSNGQGKRGSYTF.

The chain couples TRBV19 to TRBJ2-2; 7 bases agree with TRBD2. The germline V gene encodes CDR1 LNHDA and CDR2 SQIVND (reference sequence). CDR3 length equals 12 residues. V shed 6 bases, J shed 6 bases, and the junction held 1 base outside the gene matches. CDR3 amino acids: CASRTSSGELFF. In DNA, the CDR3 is TGTGCCAGTAGGACTAGCTCCGGGGAGCTGTTTTTT.

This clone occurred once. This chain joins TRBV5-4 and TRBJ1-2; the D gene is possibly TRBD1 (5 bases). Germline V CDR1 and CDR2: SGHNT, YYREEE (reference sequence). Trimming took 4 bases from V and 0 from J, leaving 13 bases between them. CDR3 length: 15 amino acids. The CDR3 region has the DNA TGTGCCAGCAGCGGATCATCGGGGGCTAACTATGGCTACACCTTC. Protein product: CASSGSSGANYGYTF.

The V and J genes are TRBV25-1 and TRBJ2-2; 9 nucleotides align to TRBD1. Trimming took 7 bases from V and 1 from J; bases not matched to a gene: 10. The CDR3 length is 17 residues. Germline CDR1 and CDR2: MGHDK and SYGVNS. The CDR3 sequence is CASTRGDRAKNTGELFF. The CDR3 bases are TGTGCCAGCACCAGGGGGGACAGGGCGAAGAACACCGGGGAGCTGTTTTTT. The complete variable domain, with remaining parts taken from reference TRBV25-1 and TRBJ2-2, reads EADIYQTPRYLVIGTGKKITLECSQTMGHDKMYWYQQDPGMELHLIHYSYGVNSTEKGDLSSESTVSRIRTEHFPLTLESARPSHTSQYLCASTRGDRAKNTGELFFGEGSRLTVL.

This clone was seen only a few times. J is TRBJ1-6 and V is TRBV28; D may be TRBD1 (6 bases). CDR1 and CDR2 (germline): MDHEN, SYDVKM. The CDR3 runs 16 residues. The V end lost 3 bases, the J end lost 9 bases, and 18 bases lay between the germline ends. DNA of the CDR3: TGTGCCAGCAGTTTGGAGTTGATGGGACACGGTTCACCCCTCCACTTT. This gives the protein CASSLELMGHGSPLHF.

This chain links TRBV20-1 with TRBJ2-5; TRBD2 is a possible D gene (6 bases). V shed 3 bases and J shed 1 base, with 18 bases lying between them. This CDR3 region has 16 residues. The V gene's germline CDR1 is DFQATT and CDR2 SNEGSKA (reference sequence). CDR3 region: CSASGTRGGTQETQYF. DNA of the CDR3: TGCAGTGCTAGTGGTACGCGGGGTGGGACCCAAGAGACCCAGTACTTC.

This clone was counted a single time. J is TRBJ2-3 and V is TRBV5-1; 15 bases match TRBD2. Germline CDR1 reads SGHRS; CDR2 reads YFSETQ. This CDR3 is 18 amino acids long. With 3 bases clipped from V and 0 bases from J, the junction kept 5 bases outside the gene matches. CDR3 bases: TGCGCCAGCAGCTCCGGACTAGCGGGAGGGTCTAGCACAGATACGCAGTATTTT. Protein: CASSSGLAGGSSTDTQYF. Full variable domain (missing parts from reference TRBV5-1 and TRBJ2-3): KAGVTQTPRYLIKTRGQQVTLSCSPISGHRSVSWYQQTPGQGLQFLFEYFSETQRNKGNFPGRFSGRQFSNSRSEMNVSTLELGDSALYLCASSSGLAGGSSTDTQYFGPGTRLTVL.

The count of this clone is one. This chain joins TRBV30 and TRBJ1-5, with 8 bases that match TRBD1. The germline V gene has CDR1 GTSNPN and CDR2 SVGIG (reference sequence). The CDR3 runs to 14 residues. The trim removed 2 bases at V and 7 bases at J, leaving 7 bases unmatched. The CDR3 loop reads CAWSLGQGRQPQHF. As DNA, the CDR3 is TGTGCCTGGAGTTTAGGACAGGGCCGGCAGCCCCAGCATTTT.

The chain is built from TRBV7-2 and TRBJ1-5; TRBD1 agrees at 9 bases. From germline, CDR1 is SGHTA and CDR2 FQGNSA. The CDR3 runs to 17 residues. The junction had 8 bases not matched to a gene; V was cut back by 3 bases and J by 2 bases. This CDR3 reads CASSLNNRGPGNQPQHF. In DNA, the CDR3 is TGTGCCAGCAGCTTGAACAACAGGGGGCCGGGCAATCAGCCCCAGCATTTT. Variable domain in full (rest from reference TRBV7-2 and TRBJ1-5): GAGVSQSPSNKVTEKGKDVELRCDPISGHTALYWYRQSLGQGLEFLIYFQGNSAPDKSGLPSDRFSAERTGGSVSTLTIQRTQQEDSAVYLCASSLNNRGPGNQPQHFGDGTRLSIL.

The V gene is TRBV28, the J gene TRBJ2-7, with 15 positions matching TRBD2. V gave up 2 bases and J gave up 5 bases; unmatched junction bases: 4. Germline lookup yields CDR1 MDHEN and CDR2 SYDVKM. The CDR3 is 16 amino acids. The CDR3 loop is CASSLGLAGGIHEQYF. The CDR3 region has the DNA TGTGCCAGCAGTTTAGGACTAGCGGGAGGGATCCACGAGCAGTACTTC. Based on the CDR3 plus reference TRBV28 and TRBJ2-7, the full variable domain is DVKVTQSSRYLVKRTGEKVFLECVQDMDHENMFWYRQDPGLGLRLIYFSYDVKMKEKGDIPEGYSVSREKKERFSLILESASTNQTSMYLCASSLGLAGGIHEQYFGPGTRLTVT.